Listed below are T cell receptor beta chains from one sample, sequenced in a study of CD8+ T cells in alopecia areata. Assay used: immunoSEQ multiplex PCR; TCRdb lists only in-frame clones, some missing. This sample carries 150,000 to 200,000 clones, about 60% of them seen once, and the ten largest clones take around 12%. The sequenced sample was CD8+ T cells sorted from blood, obtained at week 24, from a patient treated with tofacitinib. Receptors originate from a human donor with alopecia areata. The CDR3 runs from the conserved cysteine through the conserved F or W. Fields, in order: D gene, V gene, J gene, CDR3 protein. D genes are given only for firm matches.

D gene: -; V gene: TRBV13; J gene: TRBJ2-7; CDR3 protein: CASSAPRDVVEQYF
D gene: -; V gene: TRBV19; J gene: TRBJ1-1; CDR3 protein: CASSIRGRDPFF
D gene: -; V gene: TRBV30; J gene: TRBJ2-1; CDR3 protein: CAWSETGDEQFF
D gene: TRBD1; V gene: TRBV29-1; J gene: TRBJ2-7; CDR3 protein: CSVEGTGADYEQYF
D gene: -; V gene: TRBV7-9; J gene: TRBJ1-4; CDR3 protein: CASSKGGTPLFF
D gene: -; V gene: TRBV27; J gene: TRBJ1-2; CDR3 protein: CASSLSDRYGYTF
D gene: -; V gene: TRBV19; J gene: TRBJ2-4; CDR3 protein: CASSTLRHPGNIQYF
D gene: -; V gene: TRBV9; J gene: TRBJ1-5; CDR3 protein: CASSVDGGTGQPQHF
D gene: -; V gene: TRBV30; J gene: TRBJ2-3; CDR3 protein: CAWTSTQSTDTQYF
D gene: TRBD2; V gene: TRBV4-1; J gene: TRBJ2-3; CDR3 protein: CASSFTSGSTDTQYF